The rows below give T cell receptor beta chains drawn from one sample of a study of tumor T cells in aggressive B-cell lymphoma. The repertoire was sequenced with immunoSEQ multiplex PCR; TCRdb's copy has only in-frame clones and lacks some. The profile shows fewer than 550 clones, more than 85% of them singletons. The source material was tumor tissue. The receptor source for this set is an adult with diffuse large B cell lymphoma. The CDR3 runs from the conserved cysteine through the conserved F or W. D genes are given only for firm matches.

j_call,d_call,v_call,cdr3_aa
TRBJ2-2,TRBD1,TRBV9,CASSTRTGGLTGELFF
TRBJ2-3,TRBD1,TRBV7-9,CASSPNLWTGTQYF
TRBJ2-1,.,TRBV19,CASSIRGPNEQFF
TRBJ2-2,TRBD1,TRBV12-5,CASGSAGTGKFEGTGELFF
TRBJ2-3,TRBD1,TRBV7-3,CATRRDRNADTQYF
TRBJ1-1,.,TRBV6-5,CASGGHTEAFF
TRBJ1-1,.,TRBV5-1,CASSPWVTAANTEAFF
TRBJ1-6,.,TRBV19,CASRSGSSYNSPLHF
TRBJ2-3,TRBD1,TRBV9,CASSPADLGGTQYF
TRBJ2-1,TRBD1,TRBV25-1,CASSEYGTGGYNEQFF
TRBJ2-6,.,TRBV7-4,CASSCRSSGSQSRANVLTF
TRBJ2-1,TRBD1,TRBV29-1,CSVDGGVWTGEQFF
TRBJ1-2,.,TRBV7-3,CASSLTREYGYTF
TRBJ2-1,TRBD2,TRBV2,CASTGGAEDEQFF
TRBJ2-3,TRBD1,TRBV5-6,CASSFEAQGSTDTQYF
TRBJ2-3,TRBD2,TRBV6-4,CASRRLAGTDTQYF
TRBJ2-3,.,TRBV9,CASSVGALMTDTQYF
TRBJ2-2,.,TRBV12-5,CASGKHRELFF
TRBJ1-2,.,TRBV29-1,CSVVIQSYGYTF
TRBJ2-7,.,TRBV7-8,CASSLGAGTYTYEQYF
TRBJ2-1,TRBD2,TRBV19,CASSPTGTSGEQFF